At least ten counts were recorded for the clone carrying this T cell receptor beta chain. Antigen specificity is unknown. Trimming took off 6 bases at V and 2 bases at J, with 5 bases between the two ends. This CDR3 comprises 12 residues. The germline V gene has CDR1 SGHTA and CDR2 FQGNSA. The sample originates from a study of T cell repertoires in cytomegalovirus infection. In the study overall: Indications of both CMV infection and matching HLA type were provided by public TCR beta signatures. General observations from the study: Carriers of CMV plus the relevant HLA were identified by cumulative public TCR beta family frequency. In two of eight donors, the top clonotype was HLA-C-restricted CMV-specific.

Each CDR3 protein is one row after TCRdb ran MiXCR on the reads. The data hold roughly 320,000 distinct CDR3 sequences, with over 7.5% observed a single time. The V and J genes are TRBV7-2 and TRBJ2-1; D uncertain. The clonotype was recovered from a human donor in good health (CMV status not recorded). Some clones in this sample may be carry-over from other donors' samples. Sample: PBMCs. CDR3 sequence: CASSTAYNEQFF. CDR3 nucleotides: TGTGCCAGCAGTACAGCCTACAATGAGCAGTTCTTC.